These 10 T cell receptor beta chains came from one sample sequenced in a study of a mutant IDH1 vaccine in newly diagnosed glioma. Profiled with immunoSEQ multiplex PCR; TCRdb holds only in-frame clones, not every one. The repertoire holds some 100,000 clones, with about four fifths as singletons. Time point meaning: baseline, week 1 (first vaccination visit). Treatment described: pre-vaccination baseline after standard-of-care therapy. The sample was PBMCs, taken from a glioma patient treated with radiotherapy, temozolomide or both. These receptor sequences come from a woman aged 45-60 years with glioma.

This rearrangement joins TRBV25-1 to TRBJ2-7; D is ambiguous. The ends were cut back, 5 bases at V and 3 bases at J, with 8 bases in the middle. Germline lookup yields CDR1 MGHDK and CDR2 SYGVNS. CDR3 length: 12 amino acids. The CDR3 reads CASSLTIYEQYF. For the CDR3, the DNA is TGTGCCAGCAGTCTTACCATCTACGAGCAGTACTTC.

The CDR3 DNA follows: TGTGCCAGCAGTGACTATCTCAGGGGTAGGAACACTGAAGCTTTCTTT. It is translated as CASSDYLRGRNTEAFF. The chain links TRBV2 to TRBJ1-1; the D gene is possibly TRBD1 (6 bases). The V gene lost 3 bases and the J gene lost 1 base, with 15 bases spanning the gap. CDR1 and CDR2 from the germline V gene are SNHLY and FYNNEI. CDR3 size: 16 residues. Based on the CDR3 plus reference TRBV2 and TRBJ1-1, the full variable domain is EPEVTQTPSHQVTQMGQEVILRCVPISNHLYFYWYRQILGQKVEFLVSFYNNEISEKSEIFDDQFSVERPDGSNFTLKIRSTKLEDSAMYFCASSDYLRGRNTEAFFGQGTRLTVV.

The chain recombines TRBV6-1 with TRBJ1-2; possible D gene TRBD1, 6 bases. The CDR3 consists of 13 residues. From germline, CDR1 is MNHNS and CDR2 SASEGT. Trimming shortened V by 7 bases and J by 8 bases, and 17 bases separated the two germline ends. The CDR3 spells CASTIQQGRGYTF. The CDR3, as DNA: TGTGCCAGCACCATCCAACAGGGCCGGGGCTACACCTTC.

The V gene is TRBV9, the J gene TRBJ1-3, with D unclear. Germline values: CDR1 SGDLS, CDR2 YYNGEE. Trimming left V 4 bases short and J 0 bases short, with 17 bases between. This CDR3 is built from 17 residues. The CDR3 bases are TGTGCCAGCAGCTCCCCATCTGAGCTTCTCTCTGGAAACACCATATATTTT. Protein sequence: CASSSPSELLSGNTIYF. Complete variable domain (other parts from reference TRBV9 and TRBJ1-3): DSGVTQTPKHLITATGQRVTLRCSPRSGDLSVYWYQQSLDQGLQFLIQYYNGEERAKGNILERFSAQQFPDLHSELNLSSLELGDSALYFCASSSPSELLSGNTIYFGEGSWLTVV.

This clone was recorded once. The chain recombines TRBV9 with TRBJ2-7, with 7 bases aligning to TRBD1. Trimming removed 4 bases from V and 1 base from J; junction bases left unmatched: 5. Germline lookup yields CDR1 SGDLS and CDR2 YYNGEE. The CDR3 spans 14 residues. The CDR3 coding sequence is TGTGCCAGCAGCCCCCGGGACAGATCCTACGAGCAGTACTTC. Its protein product is CASSPRDRSYEQYF.

In its sample, this clone was seen a few times. The rearrangement links TRBV5-8 to TRBJ1-6; tentatively, D is TRBD1 (5 bases). There are 15 residues in the CDR3. CDR1 is SGHTS and CDR2 is YDEGEE in the germline V gene. Trimming removed 4 bases from V and 10 bases from J, with 18 bases in between. DNA for the CDR3: TGTGCCAGCAGCGCGGGGGATTTAGGGTTCTCACCCCTCCACTTT. Protein sequence: CASSAGDLGFSPLHF.

The V call is TRBV11-2, the J call TRBJ1-1; D is unresolved. Germline V CDR1 and CDR2: SGHAT, FQNNGV. Trimming shortened V by 5 bases and J by 4 bases, and 17 bases separated the two germline ends. The CDR3 is 15 residues long. The CDR3 is CASSPEILAGTEAFF. Here the CDR3 DNA reads TGTGCCAGCAGCCCAGAGATCCTGGCGGGCACTGAAGCTTTCTTT.

This chain joins TRBV14 and TRBJ1-2; the D is unclear. The CDR3 is 15 residues long. Germline V gene lookup returns CDR1 SGHDN and CDR2 FVKESK. Trimming cost V 0 bases and J 10 bases, with 18 bases left between them. The CDR3 bases are TGTGCCAGCAGCCAAGACCCGAACGCCTCCCGAGACTACACCTTC. Translated: CASSQDPNASRDYTF. Full variable domain (remainder filled in from reference TRBV14 and TRBJ1-2): EAGVTQFPSHSVIEKGQTVTLRCDPISGHDNLYWYRRVMGKEIKFLLHFVKESKQDESGMPNNRFLAERTGGTYSTLKVQPAELEDSGVYFCASSQDPNASRDYTFGSGTRLTVV.

This CDR3 is CASSLDRGKGYGYTF. The DNA of the CDR3 is TGTGCCAGCAGCTTGGACAGGGGGAAGGGCTATGGCTACACCTTC. V and J are TRBV13 and TRBJ1-2; 10 bases are shared with TRBD1. Germline V gene data show CDR1 as PRHDT and CDR2 as FYEKMQ (reference sequence). V was clipped by 3 bases and J by 4 bases; unmatched bases: 5. This CDR3 contains 15 residues.

V and J are TRBV25-1 and TRBJ2-7; possibly TRBD2 for D (7 bases). Per germline, CDR1 MGHDK and CDR2 SYGVNS. Trimming pared 6 bases from V and 6 bases from J, leaving 12 bases between. This CDR3 contains 12 residues. The CDR3 loop reads CASSPGGREQYF. In DNA, the CDR3 is TGTGCCAGCAGCCCCGGGGGGCGCGAGCAGTACTTC.